Shown below are 15 T cell receptor beta chains from a single sample sequenced in a study of shared clonotypes between healthy human individuals. Data came from immunoSEQ multiplex PCR; TCRdb stores just in-frame clones and leaves some out. Of approximately 2.4 million clones in the sample, roughly 95% are singletons; the top ten hold roughly 0.13%. Sequencing input: naive CD4+ T cells sorted from blood. The subset denotes: CD45RA+ positively selected. The origin of the receptors is a young man in good health.

This clone turned up a few times. The same CDR3 arises from other DNA sequences in this sample as well. This rearrangement joins TRBV10-1 to TRBJ1-5; D remains unclear. The CDR3 loop spans 13 amino acids. Germline CDR1 is WNHNN and CDR2 is SYGVQD (reference sequence). With 2 bases removed from V and 2 bases from J, the gap between germline ends came to 4 bases. The CDR3 coding sequence is TGCGCCAGCAGTGAGGGGGGCAATCAGCCCCAGCATTTT. This gives the protein CASSEGGNQPQHF.

The chain employs TRBV7-9 and TRBJ2-3; the match to TRBD2 covers 7 bases. CDR3 length: 14 amino acids. V shed 4 bases and J 2 bases; nucleotides not matched to a gene: 3. In germline, CDR1 is SEHNR, CDR2 FQNEAQ (reference sequence). CDR3 sequence (DNA): TGTGCCAGCAGCTCGGGACTAACCACAGATACGCAGTATTTT. Its translation: CASSSGLTTDTQYF.

This sequence joins TRBV30 and TRBJ2-6; D may be TRBD1 (5 bases). Germline CDR1 and CDR2: GTSNPN and SVGIG (reference sequence). The V gene lost 3 bases and the J gene lost 5 bases, with 11 bases spanning the gap. The CDR3 runs 14 residues. The chain's CDR3 is CAWSTGERANVLTF. CDR3 nucleotides: TGTGCCTGGAGCACAGGCGAGCGGGCCAACGTCCTGACTTTC.

V and J are TRBV28 and TRBJ1-5, with D possibly being TRBD1 (5 bases). The CDR3 runs 13 residues. V lost 10 bases and J 3 bases, leaving 13 bases between the germline ends. The germline CDR1 and CDR2 sequences are MDHEN and SYDVKM. The CDR3: CATTKGANQPQHF. The CDR3, as DNA: TGTGCCACAACGAAAGGGGCCAATCAGCCCCAGCATTTT.

The J gene is TRBJ2-1, the V gene TRBV19, with 7 bases that match TRBD2. Germline V lookup: CDR1 LNHDA, CDR2 SQIVND (reference sequence). The CDR3 extends over 17 amino acids. Germline trimming cut 2 bases from V and 1 base from J; bases unmatched to any gene: 8. The CDR3, as DNA: TGTGCCAGTAGTATAACCGCCGGGGGGACTTCCTACAATGAGCAGTTCTTC. It codes for CASSITAGGTSYNEQFF.

This chain joins TRBV29-1 and TRBJ2-5; D remains unclear. Germline-derived CDR1 and CDR2 are SQVTM and ANQGSEA. Deletions cut 3 bases from V and 0 bases from J, with 5 bases between. This CDR3 has 12 residues. The CDR3 DNA reads as TGCAGCGTTGACCCTTACCAAGAGACCCAGTACTTC. Protein: CSVDPYQETQYF.

The chain combines TRBV11-2 with TRBJ1-2; unclear D gene. This CDR3 is built from 16 residues. Trimming took 4 bases from V and 5 from J, leaving 20 bases between them. Germline V gene lookup returns CDR1 SGHAT and CDR2 FQNNGV. In DNA, the CDR3 is TGTGCCAGCAGCTCGGTCCGTGAATCGGGGATATATGGCTACACCTTC. It specifies CASSSVRESGIYGYTF. Filled out from reference TRBV11-2 and TRBJ1-2, the complete variable domain reads EAGVAQSPRYKIIEKRQSVAFWCNPISGHATLYWYQQILGQGPKLLIQFQNNGVVDDSQLPKDRFSAERLKGVDSTLKIQPAKLEDSAVYLCASSSVRESGIYGYTFGSGTRLTVV.

The rearrangement uses TRBV7-2 and TRBJ2-5; TRBD2 matches at 8 bases. The germline V gene has CDR1 SGHTA and CDR2 FQGNSA. V shed 5 bases, J shed 6 bases, and the junction held 14 bases outside the gene matches. CDR3 length: 16 residues. The CDR3 nucleotides are TGTGCCAGCAGCACATTCGGGGGGGCACTACAGAAGACCCAGTACTTC. Amino acid sequence: CASSTFGGALQKTQYF.

This chain links TRBV4-3 with TRBJ2-2, with D possibly matching TRBD1 (6 bases). The CDR3 length is 15 residues. Trimming left V 0 bases short and J 7 bases short, with 12 bases between. Germline CDR1 is LGHNA and CDR2 is YSLEER. DNA for the CDR3: TGCGCCAGCAGCCAAGACGACAGGATTTTCGGGGAGCTGTTTTTT. It translates to CASSQDDRIFGELFF.

This clone occurred once. The chain recombines TRBV10-3 with TRBJ2-1; TRBD2 agrees at 8 bases. The J segment lost 4 bases and the V segment lost 10 bases, leaving 6 bases of the junction unmatched. This CDR3 is 13 amino acids long. Looked up from germline, CDR1 is ENHRY and CDR2 is SYGVKD. The CDR3 here is CATYPGGYNEQFF. The DNA of the CDR3 is TGTGCCACATACCCGGGGGGGTACAATGAGCAGTTCTTC.

This clone appeared once. The sample has other DNA sequences that encode this CDR3 too. This chain connects TRBV6-1 to TRBJ1-3; D not resolved. The germline V gene encodes CDR1 MNHNS and CDR2 SASEGT. V lost 3 bases, J lost 4 bases, and 10 bases lay in between. The CDR3 is 14 amino acids. The CDR3 DNA reads TGTGCCAGCAGTGACGGCAGGCTCGGAAACACCATATATTTT. Translated, it gives CASSDGRLGNTIYF.

J is TRBJ2-3 and V is TRBV7-2; no clear D. The CDR3 contains 13 residues. The V and J ends lost 0 bases and 4 bases respectively, with 5 bases between them. CDR1 is SGHTA and CDR2 is FQGNSA in the germline V gene. The CDR3 loop reads CASSLAKSDTQYF. The CDR3 region has the DNA TGTGCCAGCAGCTTAGCCAAGTCAGATACGCAGTATTTT. Combining the CDR3 with reference TRBV7-2 and TRBJ2-3 gives the whole variable domain GAGVSQSPSNKVTEKGKDVELRCDPISGHTALYWYRQSLGQGLEFLIYFQGNSAPDKSGLPSDRFSAERTGGSVSTLTIQRTQQEDSAVYLCASSLAKSDTQYFGPGTRLTVL.

CDR3 coding DNA: TGTGCCAGCAGCCAATATACACAGTCTGGAAACACCATATATTTT. Amino acids: CASSQYTQSGNTIYF. V gene TRBV14 combines with J gene TRBJ1-3; no reliable D call. Per the germline V gene, CDR1 is SGHDN and CDR2 is FVKESK. The CDR3 has 15 residues. The V and J ends lost 2 bases and 1 base respectively, with 9 bases between them.

The V gene is TRBV28, the J gene TRBJ2-1, with TRBD2 matching over 7 bases. Germline values: CDR1 MDHEN, CDR2 SYDVKM. This CDR3 has 15 residues. V shed 5 bases, J shed 9 bases, and the junction held 13 bases outside the gene matches. CDR3 in amino acids: CASSAPGLGGGEQFF. CDR3 in DNA: TGTGCCAGCAGTGCCCCGGGACTGGGCGGGGGTGAGCAGTTCTTC.

V gene TRBV9 combines with J gene TRBJ2-7, with D possibly being TRBD1 or TRBD2 (6 bases each). Germline V gene data show CDR1 as SGDLS and CDR2 as YYNGEE. The V end was cut by 4 bases, the J end by 9 bases, with 14 bases between. This CDR3 region has 12 residues. Here the CDR3 DNA reads TGTGCCAGCAGCCCCCTCGGGGGCCGGCAGTACTTC. Protein sequence: CASSPLGGRQYF. The full variable domain, rest sourced from reference TRBV9 and TRBJ2-7, is DSGVTQTPKHLITATGQRVTLRCSPRSGDLSVYWYQQSLDQGLQFLIQYYNGEERAKGNILERFSAQQFPDLHSELNLSSLELGDSALYFCASSPLGGRQYFGPGTRLTVT.